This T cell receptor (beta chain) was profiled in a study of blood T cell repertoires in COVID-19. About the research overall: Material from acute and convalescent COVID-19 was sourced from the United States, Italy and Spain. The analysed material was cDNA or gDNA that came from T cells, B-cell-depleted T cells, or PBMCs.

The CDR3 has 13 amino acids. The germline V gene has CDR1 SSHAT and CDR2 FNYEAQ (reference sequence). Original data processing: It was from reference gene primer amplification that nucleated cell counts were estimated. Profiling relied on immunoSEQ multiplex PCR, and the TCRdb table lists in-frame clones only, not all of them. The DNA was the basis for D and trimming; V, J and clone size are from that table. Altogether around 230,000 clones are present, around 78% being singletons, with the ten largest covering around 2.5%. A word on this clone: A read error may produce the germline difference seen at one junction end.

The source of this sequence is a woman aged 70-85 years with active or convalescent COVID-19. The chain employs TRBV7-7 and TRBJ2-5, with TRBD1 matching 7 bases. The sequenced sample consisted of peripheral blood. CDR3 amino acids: CASSQTGQETQYF. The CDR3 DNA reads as TGTGCTAGCAGCCAGACAGGGCAAGAGACCCAGTACTTC.